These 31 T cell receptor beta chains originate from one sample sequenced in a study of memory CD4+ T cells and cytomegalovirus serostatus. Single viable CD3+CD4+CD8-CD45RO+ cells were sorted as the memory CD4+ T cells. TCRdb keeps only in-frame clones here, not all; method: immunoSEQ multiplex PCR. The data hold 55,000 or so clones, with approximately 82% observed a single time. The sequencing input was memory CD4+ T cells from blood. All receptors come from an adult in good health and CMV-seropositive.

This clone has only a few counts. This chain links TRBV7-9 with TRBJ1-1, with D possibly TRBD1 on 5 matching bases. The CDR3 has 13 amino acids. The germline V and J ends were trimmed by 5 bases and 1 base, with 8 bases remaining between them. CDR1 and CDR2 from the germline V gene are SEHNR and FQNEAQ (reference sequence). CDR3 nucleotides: TGTGCCAGCAGCATACAGGAGAACACTGAAGCTTTCTTT. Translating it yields CASSIQENTEAFF.

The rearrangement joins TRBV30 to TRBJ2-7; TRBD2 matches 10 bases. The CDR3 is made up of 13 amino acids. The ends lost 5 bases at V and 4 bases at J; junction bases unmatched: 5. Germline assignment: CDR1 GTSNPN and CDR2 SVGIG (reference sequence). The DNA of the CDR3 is TGTGCCTGGGCTAGCGGGAGAATGTACGAGCAGTACTTC. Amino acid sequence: CAWASGRMYEQYF.

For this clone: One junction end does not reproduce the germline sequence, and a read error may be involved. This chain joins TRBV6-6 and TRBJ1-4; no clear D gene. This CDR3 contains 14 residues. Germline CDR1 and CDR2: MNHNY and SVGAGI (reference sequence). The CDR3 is CASQVSGTNEKLFF. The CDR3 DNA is TGTGCCAGCCAGGTTTCGGGAACTAACGAAAAACTGTTTTTT.

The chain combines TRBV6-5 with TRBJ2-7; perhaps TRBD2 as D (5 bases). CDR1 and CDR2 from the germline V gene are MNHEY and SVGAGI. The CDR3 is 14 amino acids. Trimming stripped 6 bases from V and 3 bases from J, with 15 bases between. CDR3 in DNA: TGTGCCAGCAGACGGGCGATAGACTACTACGAGCAGTACTTC. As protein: CASRRAIDYYEQYF.

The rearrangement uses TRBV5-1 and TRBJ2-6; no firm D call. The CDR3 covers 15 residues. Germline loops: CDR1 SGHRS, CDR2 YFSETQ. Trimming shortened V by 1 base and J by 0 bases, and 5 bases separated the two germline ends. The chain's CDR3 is CASSLMSSGANVLTF. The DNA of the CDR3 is TGCGCCAGCAGCTTGATGAGCTCTGGGGCCAACGTCCTGACTTTC.

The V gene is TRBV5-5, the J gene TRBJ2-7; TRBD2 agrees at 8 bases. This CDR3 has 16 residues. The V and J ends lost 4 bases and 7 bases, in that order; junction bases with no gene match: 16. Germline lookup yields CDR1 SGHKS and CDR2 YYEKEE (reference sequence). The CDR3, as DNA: TGTGCCAGCAGCCCCGGATCACGGGGGGGCCGTCGTGAGCAGTACTTC. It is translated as CASSPGSRGGRREQYF.

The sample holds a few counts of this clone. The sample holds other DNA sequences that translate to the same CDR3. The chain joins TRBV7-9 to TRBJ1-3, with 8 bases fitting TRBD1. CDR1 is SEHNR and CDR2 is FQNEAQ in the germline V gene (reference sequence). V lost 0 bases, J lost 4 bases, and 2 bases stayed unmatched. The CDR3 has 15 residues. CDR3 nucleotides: TGTGCCAGCAGCTTAGCGCGGGACAGGGGAAACACCATATATTTT. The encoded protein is CASSLARDRGNTIYF.

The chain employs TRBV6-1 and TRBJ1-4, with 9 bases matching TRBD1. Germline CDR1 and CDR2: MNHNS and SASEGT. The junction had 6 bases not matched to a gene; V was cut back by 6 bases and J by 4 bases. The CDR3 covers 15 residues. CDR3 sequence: CASRTGGLLNEKLFF. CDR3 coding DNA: TGTGCCAGCAGGACAGGGGGGCTTCTTAATGAAAAACTGTTTTTT.

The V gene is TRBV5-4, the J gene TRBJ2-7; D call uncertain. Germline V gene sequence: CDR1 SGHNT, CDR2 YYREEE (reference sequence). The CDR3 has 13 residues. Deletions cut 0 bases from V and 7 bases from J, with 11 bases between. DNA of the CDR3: TGTGCCAGCAGCTTGGTACCTAGTGAAGAGCAGTACTTC. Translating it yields CASSLVPSEEQYF. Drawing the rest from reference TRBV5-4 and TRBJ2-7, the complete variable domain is ETGVTQSPTHLIKTRGQQVTLRCSSQSGHNTVSWYQQALGQGPQFIFQYYREEENGRGNFPPRFSGLQFPNYSSELNVNALELDDSALYLCASSLVPSEEQYFGPGTRLTVT.

CDR3 amino acids: CASIGAGPRETQYF. In DNA, the CDR3 is TGTGCCAGCATAGGAGCAGGCCCCCGAGAGACCCAGTACTTC. This chain uses TRBV6-4 with TRBJ2-5; D is unclear. The V end was cut by 7 bases, the J end by 4 bases, with 16 bases between. The germline CDR1 and CDR2 sequences are MRHNA and SNTAGT. There are 14 residues in the CDR3.

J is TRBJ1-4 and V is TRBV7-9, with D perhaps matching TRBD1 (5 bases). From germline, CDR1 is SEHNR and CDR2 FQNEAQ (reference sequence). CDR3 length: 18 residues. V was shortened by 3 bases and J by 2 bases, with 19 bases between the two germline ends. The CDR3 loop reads CASSFGRNRGVTNEKLFF. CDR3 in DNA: TGTGCCAGCAGCTTCGGCCGGAATAGGGGAGTCACTAATGAAAAACTGTTTTTT.

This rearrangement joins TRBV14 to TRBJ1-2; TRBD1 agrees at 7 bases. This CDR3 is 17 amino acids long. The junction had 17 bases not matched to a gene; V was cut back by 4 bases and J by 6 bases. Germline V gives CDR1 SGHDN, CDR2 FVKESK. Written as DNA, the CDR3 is TGTGCCAGCAGCCCTGGGAATAAGGGGGCGCTGAGGGATGGCTACACCTTC. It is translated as CASSPGNKGALRDGYTF.

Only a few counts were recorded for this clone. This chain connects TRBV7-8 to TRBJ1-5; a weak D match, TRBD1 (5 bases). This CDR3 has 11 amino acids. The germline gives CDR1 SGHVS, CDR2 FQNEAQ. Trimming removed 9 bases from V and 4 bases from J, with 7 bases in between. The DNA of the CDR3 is TGTGCCAGTGGGGGGAATCAGCCCCAGCATTTT. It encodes CASGGNQPQHF.

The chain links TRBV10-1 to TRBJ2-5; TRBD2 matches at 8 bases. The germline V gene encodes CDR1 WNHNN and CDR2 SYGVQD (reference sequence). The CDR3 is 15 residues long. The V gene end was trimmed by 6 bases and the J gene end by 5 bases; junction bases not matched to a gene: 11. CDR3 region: CASSTHLAGIETQYF. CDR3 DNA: TGCGCCAGCAGCACCCATTTAGCGGGAATTGAGACCCAGTACTTC.

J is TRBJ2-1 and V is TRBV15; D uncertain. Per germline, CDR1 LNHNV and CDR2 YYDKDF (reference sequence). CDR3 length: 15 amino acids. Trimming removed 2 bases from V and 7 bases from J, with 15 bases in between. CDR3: CATSRYGLGINEQFF. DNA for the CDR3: TGTGCCACCAGCAGATATGGGCTGGGCATAAATGAGCAGTTCTTC.

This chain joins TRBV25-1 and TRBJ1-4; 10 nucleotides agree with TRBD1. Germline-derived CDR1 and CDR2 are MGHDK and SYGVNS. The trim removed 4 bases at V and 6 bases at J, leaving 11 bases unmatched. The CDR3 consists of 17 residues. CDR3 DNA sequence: TGTGCCAGCAGTGGGGAGTGGGGACAGGGGTTTTATGAAAAACTGTTTTTT. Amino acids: CASSGEWGQGFYEKLFF.

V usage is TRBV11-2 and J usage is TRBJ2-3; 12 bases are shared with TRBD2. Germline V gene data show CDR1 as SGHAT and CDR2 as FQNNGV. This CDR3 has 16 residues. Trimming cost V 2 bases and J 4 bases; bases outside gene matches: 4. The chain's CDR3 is CASSLTSGGPADTQYF. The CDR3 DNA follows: TGTGCCAGCAGCTTAACTAGCGGGGGGCCGGCAGATACGCAGTATTTT. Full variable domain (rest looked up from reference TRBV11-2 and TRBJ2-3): EAGVAQSPRYKIIEKRQSVAFWCNPISGHATLYWYQQILGQGPKLLIQFQNNGVVDDSQLPKDRFSAERLKGVDSTLKIQPAKLEDSAVYLCASSLTSGGPADTQYFGPGTRLTVL.

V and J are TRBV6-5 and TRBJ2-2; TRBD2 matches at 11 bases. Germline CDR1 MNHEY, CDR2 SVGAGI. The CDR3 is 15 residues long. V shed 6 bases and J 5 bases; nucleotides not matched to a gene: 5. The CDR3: CASRLAGVPTGELFF. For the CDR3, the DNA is TGTGCCAGCAGACTAGCGGGAGTACCAACCGGGGAGCTGTTTTTT.

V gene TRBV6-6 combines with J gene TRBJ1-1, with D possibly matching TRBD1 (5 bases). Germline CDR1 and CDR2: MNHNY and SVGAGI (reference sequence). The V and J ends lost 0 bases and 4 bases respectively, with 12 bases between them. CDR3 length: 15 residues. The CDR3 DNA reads TGTGCCAGCAGTTACTCGACCCTTGGGGCCACTGAAGCTTTCTTT. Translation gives CASSYSTLGATEAFF.

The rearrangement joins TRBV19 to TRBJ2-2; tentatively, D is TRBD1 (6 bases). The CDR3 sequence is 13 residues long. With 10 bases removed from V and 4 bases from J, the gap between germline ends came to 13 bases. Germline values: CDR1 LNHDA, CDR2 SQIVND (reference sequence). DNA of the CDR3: TGTGCCACCACGACAGGACCCACCGGGGAGCTGTTTTTT. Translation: CATTTGPTGELFF.

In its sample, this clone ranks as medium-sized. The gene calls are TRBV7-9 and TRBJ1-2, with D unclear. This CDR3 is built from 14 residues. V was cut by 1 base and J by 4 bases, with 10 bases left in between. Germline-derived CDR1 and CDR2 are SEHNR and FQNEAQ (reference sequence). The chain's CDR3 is CASSLEVGPYGYTF. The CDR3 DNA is TGTGCCAGCAGCTTAGAGGTCGGACCCTATGGCTACACCTTC.

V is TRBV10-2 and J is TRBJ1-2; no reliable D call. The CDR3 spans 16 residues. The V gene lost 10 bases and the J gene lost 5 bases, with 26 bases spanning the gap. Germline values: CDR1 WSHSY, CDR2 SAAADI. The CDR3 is CATRVEAGLAEYGYTF. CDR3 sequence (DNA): TGCGCCACGAGGGTTGAGGCTGGGCTTGCCGAGTATGGCTACACCTTC.

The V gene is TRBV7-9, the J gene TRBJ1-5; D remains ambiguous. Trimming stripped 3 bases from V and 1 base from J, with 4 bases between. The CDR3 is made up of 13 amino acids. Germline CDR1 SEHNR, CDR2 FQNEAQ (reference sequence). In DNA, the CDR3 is TGTGCCAGCAGCTTGGACAGCAATCAGCCCCAGCATTTT. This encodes CASSLDSNQPQHF.

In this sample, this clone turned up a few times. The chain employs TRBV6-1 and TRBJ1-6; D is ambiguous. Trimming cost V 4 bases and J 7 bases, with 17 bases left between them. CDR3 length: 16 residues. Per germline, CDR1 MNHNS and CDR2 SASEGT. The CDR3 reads CASSVGGMSGNSPLHF. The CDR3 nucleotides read TGTGCCAGCAGTGTGGGCGGGATGAGTGGGAATTCACCCCTCCACTTT.

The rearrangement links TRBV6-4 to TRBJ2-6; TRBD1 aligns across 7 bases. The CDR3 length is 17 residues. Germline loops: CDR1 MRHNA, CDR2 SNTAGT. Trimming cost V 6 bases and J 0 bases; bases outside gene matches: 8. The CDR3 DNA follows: TGTGCCAGCAGCAGGGACAGCCACAACTCTGGGGCCAACGTCCTGACTTTC. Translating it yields CASSRDSHNSGANVLTF.

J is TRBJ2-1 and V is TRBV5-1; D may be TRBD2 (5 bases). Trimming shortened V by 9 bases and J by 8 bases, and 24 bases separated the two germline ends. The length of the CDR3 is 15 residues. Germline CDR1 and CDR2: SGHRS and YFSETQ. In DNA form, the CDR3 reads TGCGCCACCCAAAAGGTGGGAGCGGCTTCGGATGAGCAGTTCTTC. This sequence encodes CATQKVGAASDEQFF.

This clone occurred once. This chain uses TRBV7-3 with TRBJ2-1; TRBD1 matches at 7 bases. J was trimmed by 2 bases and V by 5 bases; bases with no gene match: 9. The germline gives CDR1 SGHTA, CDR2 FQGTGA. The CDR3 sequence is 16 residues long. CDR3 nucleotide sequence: TGTGCCAGCAGCCCCCCGGACAGGTTTGCCTACAATGAGCAGTTCTTC. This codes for CASSPPDRFAYNEQFF. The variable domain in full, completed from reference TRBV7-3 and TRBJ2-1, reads GAGVSQTPSNKVTEKGKYVELRCDPISGHTALYWYRQSLGQGPEFLIYFQGTGAADDSGLPNDRFFAVRPEGSVSTLKIQRTERGDSAVYLCASSPPDRFAYNEQFFGPGTRLTVL.

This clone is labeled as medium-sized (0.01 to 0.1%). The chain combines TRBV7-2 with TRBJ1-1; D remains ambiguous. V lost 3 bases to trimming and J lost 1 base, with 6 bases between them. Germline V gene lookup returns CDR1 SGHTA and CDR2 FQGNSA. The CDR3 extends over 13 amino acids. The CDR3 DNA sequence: TGTGCCAGCAGCTTCGACCCGAACACTGAAGCTTTCTTT. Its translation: CASSFDPNTEAFF.

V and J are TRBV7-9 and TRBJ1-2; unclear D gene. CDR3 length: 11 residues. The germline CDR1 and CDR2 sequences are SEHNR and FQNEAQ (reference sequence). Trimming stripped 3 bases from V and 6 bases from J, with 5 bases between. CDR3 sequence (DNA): TGTGCCAGCAGCTTGTTCGATGGCTACACCTTC. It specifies CASSLFDGYTF.

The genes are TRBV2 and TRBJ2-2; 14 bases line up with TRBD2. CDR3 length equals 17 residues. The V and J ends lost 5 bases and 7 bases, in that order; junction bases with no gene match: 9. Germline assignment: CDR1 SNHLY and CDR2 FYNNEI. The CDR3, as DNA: TGTGCCAGCAGTCGCGGGACTAGCGGGAGTGGCATCGGGGAGCTGTTTTTT. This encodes CASSRGTSGSGIGELFF.

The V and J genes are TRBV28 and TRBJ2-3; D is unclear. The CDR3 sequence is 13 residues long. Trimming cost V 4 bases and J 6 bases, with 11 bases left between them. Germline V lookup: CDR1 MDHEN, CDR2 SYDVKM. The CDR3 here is CASSYPDVDTQYF. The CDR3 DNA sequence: TGTGCCAGCAGTTACCCCGACGTGGATACGCAGTATTTT.